The clone carrying this T cell receptor beta chain is a singleton in its sample. The CDR3 spans 14 residues. V was clipped by 7 bases and J by 6 bases, with 15 bases between them. The germline gives CDR1 LNHDA, CDR2 SQIVND (reference sequence). Assay: immunoSEQ multiplex PCR; the TCRdb copy retains only in-frame clones and omits some. The sample includes 150,000 to 200,000 clones, almost 85% of them seen just once. The data belong to a study of blood T cell repertoires in COVID-19. Donors in Cohort 3 who had recovered were those with two negative PCRs, healthcare professional clearance, or resolution of their symptoms.

The receptor comes from a man aged 50 or older who had recovered from COVID-19. Sequencing was done on a sample of PBMCs or T cells enriched from blood (not recorded which). The chain recombines TRBV19 with TRBJ2-2, with D perhaps TRBD2 (5 bases). In DNA, the CDR3 is TGTGCCAGTAAAAGGGAGAGCGATGCCGGGGAGCTGTTTTTT. Its translation: CASKRESDAGELFF.